This TCR beta chain comes out of a study of CD8 T cells in ankylosing spondylitis. The study, taken as a whole, reports: Within ankylosing spondylitis blood, a TCR beta motif made up of fewer than ten highly homologous variants appeared to be characteristic. Researchers report that disease-linked clones proved CD8+ and relatively rare in peripheral blood.

Preparation of TCR beta libraries was done by quantitative 5'-RACE with molecular barcodes. TCRdb independently ran MiXCR on the 5' RACE reads; one entry per CDR3 protein. There are 450,000 or so distinct CDR3 sequences in the sample; approximately 26% occur only once, and 0.85% to 1% lies in the top ten. The CDR3 is 15 amino acids. With 6 bases clipped from V and 7 bases from J, the junction kept 8 bases outside the gene matches. The germline gives CDR1 DFQATT, CDR2 SNEGSKA (reference sequence). As for this clonotype: Its specificity is not known.

Sequencing input: blood, either unsorted or a sorted T cell fraction (not recorded which). The sequence derives from a male donor with ankylosing spondylitis. The chain combines TRBV20-1 with TRBJ2-2, with 13 bases fitting TRBD2. CDR3 nucleotide sequence: TGCAGTGCATCCGGGACTAGCGGGACAGGCGGGGAGCTGTTTTTT. Its translation: CSASGTSGTGGELFF.